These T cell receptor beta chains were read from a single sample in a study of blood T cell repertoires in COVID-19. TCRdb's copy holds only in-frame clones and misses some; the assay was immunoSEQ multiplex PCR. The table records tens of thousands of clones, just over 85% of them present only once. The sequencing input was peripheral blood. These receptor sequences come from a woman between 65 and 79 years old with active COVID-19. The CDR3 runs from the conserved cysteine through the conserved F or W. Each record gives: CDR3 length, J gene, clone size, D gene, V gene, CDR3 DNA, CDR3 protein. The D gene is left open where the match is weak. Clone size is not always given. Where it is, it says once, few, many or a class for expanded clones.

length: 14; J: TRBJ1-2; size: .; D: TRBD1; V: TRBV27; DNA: TGTGCCAGCAGTTTATCAGGACAGGGTGGCGGCTACACCTTC; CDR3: CASSLSGQGGGYTF
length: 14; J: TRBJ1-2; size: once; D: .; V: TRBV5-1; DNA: TGCGCCAGCAGCCGGGGGTCTATGGACTATGGCTACACCTTC; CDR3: CASSRGSMDYGYTF
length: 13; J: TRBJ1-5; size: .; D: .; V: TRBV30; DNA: TGTGCCTGGAGTGTAACCCGGAATCAGCCCCAGCATTTT; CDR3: CAWSVTRNQPQHF
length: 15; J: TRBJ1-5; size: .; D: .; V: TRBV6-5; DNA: TGTGCCAGCAGGGGGACTCTAGAGAGCAATCAGCCCCAGCATTTT; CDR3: CASRGTLESNQPQHF
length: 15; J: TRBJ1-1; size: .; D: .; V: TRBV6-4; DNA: TGTGCCAGCAGCCCGTCGACCGCTAGTCGGAAGGAAGCTTTCTTT; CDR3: CASSPSTASRKEAFF
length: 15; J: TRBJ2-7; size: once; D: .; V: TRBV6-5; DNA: TGTGCCAGCAGTTACGGAGGGGGGGCGTCCTACGAGCAGTACTTC; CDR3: CASSYGGGASYEQYF
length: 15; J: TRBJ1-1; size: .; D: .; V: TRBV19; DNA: TGTGCCAGTAGTCCAACCGGTGGGGCGGACACTGAAGCTTTCTTT; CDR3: CASSPTGGADTEAFF
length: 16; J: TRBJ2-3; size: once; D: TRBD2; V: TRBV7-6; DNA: TGTGCCAGCAGCCCCGGACTAGCGGGGCCCACAGATACGCAGTATTTT; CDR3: CASSPGLAGPTDTQYF
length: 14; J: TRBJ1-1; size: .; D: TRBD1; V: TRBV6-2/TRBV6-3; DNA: TGTGCCAGCAGTTTGTTTCAGGGGGGCACTGAAGCTTTCTTT; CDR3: CASSLFQGGTEAFF
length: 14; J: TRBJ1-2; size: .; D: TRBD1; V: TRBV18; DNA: TGTGCCAGCTCAATCGACAGGGAGGCCTATGGCTACACCTTC; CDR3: CASSIDREAYGYTF
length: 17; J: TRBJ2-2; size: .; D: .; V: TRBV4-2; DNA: TGTGCCAGCAGCCAAGGTACCAGTAGCGAGAACACCGGGGAGCTGTTTTTT; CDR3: CASSQGTSSENTGELFF
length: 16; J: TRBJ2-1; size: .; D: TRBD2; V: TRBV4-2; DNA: TGTGCCAGCAGCCTTCGACTAGCGGGGGAGAACAATGAGCAGTTCTTC; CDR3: CASSLRLAGENNEQFF
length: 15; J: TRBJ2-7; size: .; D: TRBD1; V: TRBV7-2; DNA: TGTGCCAGCAGCCCCGACAGGGCGAGCTCCTACGAGCAGTACTTC; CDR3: CASSPDRASSYEQYF
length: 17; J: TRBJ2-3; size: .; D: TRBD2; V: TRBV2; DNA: TGTGCCAGCACCCGACCCGTCGCTAGCGGAGCCTCAGATACGCAGTATTTT; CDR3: CASTRPVASGASDTQYF
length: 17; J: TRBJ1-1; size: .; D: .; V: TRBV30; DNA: TGTGCCTGGCTTCCCGCAGCAGGGAACGCCTGGAACACTGAAGCTTTCTTT; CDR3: CAWLPAAGNAWNTEAFF
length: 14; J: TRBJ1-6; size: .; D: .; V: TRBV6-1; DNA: TGTGCCAGCAGTGAGGGACTTCTAGAGTCACCCCTCCACTTT; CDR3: CASSEGLLESPLHF
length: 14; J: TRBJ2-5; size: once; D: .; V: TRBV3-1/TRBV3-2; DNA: TGTGCCAGCAGCCAAGATACAGGGCGAGAGACCCAGTACTTC; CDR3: CASSQDTGRETQYF
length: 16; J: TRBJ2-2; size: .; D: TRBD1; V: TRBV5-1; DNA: TGCGCCAGCAGCATCCGAGGGGGCGCGAACACCGGGGAGCTGTTTTTT; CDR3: CASSIRGGANTGELFF
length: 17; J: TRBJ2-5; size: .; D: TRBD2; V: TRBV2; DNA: TGTGCCAGCAGTGAATTAGGACTAGCGGGGGGGAAAGAGACCCAGTACTTC; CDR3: CASSELGLAGGKETQYF
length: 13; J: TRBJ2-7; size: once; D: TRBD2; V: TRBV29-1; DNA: TGCAGCGCCCGGGAGGGGGGGGCCTACGAGCAGTACTTC; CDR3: CSAREGGAYEQYF
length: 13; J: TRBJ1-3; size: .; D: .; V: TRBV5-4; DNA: TGTGCCAGCAGCCCCCGGGCTGGAAACACCATATATTTT; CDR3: CASSPRAGNTIYF
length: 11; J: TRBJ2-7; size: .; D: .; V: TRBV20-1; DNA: TGCAGTGCTAGAGATCTAGGCGAGCAGTACTTC; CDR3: CSARDLGEQYF
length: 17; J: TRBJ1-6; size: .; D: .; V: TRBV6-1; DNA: TGTGCCAGCAGTAAAGCGCAGGGCAGGGAAAATAATTCACCCCTCCACTTT; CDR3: CASSKAQGRENNSPLHF
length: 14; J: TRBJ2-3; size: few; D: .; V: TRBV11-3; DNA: TGTGCCAGCAGCCCCGTCAGCGCACGGGATACGCAGTATTTT; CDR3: CASSPVSARDTQYF
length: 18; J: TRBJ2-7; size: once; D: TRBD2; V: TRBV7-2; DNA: TGTGCCAGCGGCCAGGTGGCTAGCGGAGTTTCGGTCTCCTACGAGCAGTACTTC; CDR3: CASGQVASGVSVSYEQYF
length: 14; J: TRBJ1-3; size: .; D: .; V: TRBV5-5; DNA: TGTGCCAGCAGCTCCGGGAGCTCTGGAAACACCATATATTTT; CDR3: CASSSGSSGNTIYF
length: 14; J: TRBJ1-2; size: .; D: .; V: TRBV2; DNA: TGTGCCAGCAGTGAAAGTCTGGCAGTCCAAGGCTACACCTTC; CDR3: CASSESLAVQGYTF
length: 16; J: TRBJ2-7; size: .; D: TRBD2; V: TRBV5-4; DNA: TGTGCCAGCAGCTCCTCCTTACTAGCGGGATCCTACGAGCAGTACTTC; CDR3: CASSSSLLAGSYEQYF
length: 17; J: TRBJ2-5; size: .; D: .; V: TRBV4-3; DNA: TGCGCCAGCAGCCAAGGACCTAGGCGGGGGCCCCAAGAGACCCAGTACTTC; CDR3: CASSQGPRRGPQETQYF
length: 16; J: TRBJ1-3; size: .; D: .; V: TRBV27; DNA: TGTGCCAGCAGCCCTGGGGCATCACGCTCTGGAAACACCATATATTTT; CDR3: CASSPGASRSGNTIYF
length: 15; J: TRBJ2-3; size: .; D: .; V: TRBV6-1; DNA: TGTGCCAGCAGTGAAAGGCTGGGAGTCACAGATACGCAGTATTTT; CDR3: CASSERLGVTDTQYF
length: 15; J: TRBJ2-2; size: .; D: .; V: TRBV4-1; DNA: TGCGCCAGCAGCCTACAGACGGGATGCACCGGGGAGCTGTTTTTT; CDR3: CASSLQTGCTGELFF
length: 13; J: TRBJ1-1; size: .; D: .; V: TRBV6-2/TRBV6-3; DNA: TGTGCCAGCAGTTTACAGGACGGCACTGAAGCTTTCTTT; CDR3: CASSLQDGTEAFF
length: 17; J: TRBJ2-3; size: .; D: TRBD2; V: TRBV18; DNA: TGTGCCAGCTCGCGAAAAGGAGGGATCGAAGCGGGGCTCATGCAGTATTTT; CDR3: CASSRKGGIEAGLMQYF
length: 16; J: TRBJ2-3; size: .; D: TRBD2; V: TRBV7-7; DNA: TGTGCCAGCAGCCAAGGACTAGCGGGGATGGCAGATACGCAGTATTTT; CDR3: CASSQGLAGMADTQYF
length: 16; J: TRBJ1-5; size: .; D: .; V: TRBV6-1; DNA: TGTGCCAGCAGTGGCTCAGGGCCTTATAGCAATCAGCCCCAGCATTTT; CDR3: CASSGSGPYSNQPQHF
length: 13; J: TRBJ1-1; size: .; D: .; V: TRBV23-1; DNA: TGCGCCAGGGCCCCCCCCGAGGGCACTGAAGCTTTCTTT; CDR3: CARAPPEGTEAFF
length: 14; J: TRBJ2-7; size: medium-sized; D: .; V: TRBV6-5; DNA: TGTGCCAGCAGTAATTCAGGGTTCAGGTACGAGCAGTACTTC; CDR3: CASSNSGFRYEQYF
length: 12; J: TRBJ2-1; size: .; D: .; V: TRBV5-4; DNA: TGTGCCAGCAGCTTCGACACCAATGAGCAGTTCTTC; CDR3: CASSFDTNEQFF
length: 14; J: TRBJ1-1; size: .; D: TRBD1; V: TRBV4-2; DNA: TGTGCCAGCAGCCAAGATGGGACAGGGTTGTCAGCTTTCTTT; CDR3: CASSQDGTGLSAFF
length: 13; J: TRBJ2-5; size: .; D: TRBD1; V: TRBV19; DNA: TGTGCCAGTAGTGAGGGGGCCCAAGAGACCCAGTACTTC; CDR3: CASSEGAQETQYF
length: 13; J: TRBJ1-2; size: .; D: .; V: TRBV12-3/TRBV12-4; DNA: TGTGCCAGCAACGCAAACAGGGCCAGTGGCTACACCTTC; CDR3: CASNANRASGYTF
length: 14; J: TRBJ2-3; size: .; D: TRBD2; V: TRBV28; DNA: TGTGCCACCCAGCGGGGGGGCAGCACAGATACGCAGTATTTT; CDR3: CATQRGGSTDTQYF
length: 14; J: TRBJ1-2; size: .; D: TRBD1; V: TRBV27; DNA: TGTGCCAGCAAGACAGGGGGCGAAGGCTATGGCTACACCTTC; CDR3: CASKTGGEGYGYTF
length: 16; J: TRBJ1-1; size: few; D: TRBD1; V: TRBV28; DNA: TGTGCCAGCAGTACTTACAGGGGTTTTATGAACACTGAAGCTTTCTTT; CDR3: CASSTYRGFMNTEAFF
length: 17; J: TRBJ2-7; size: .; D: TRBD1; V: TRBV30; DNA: TGTGCCTGGGCCGTAATTTTACCGGGACAGGGGATCGGAGAGCAGTACTTC; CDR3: CAWAVILPGQGIGEQYF
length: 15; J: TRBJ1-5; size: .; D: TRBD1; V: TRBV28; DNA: TGTGCCAGCAGTGTCCCCCAGGGGGCCGGACAGCCCCAGCATTTT; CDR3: CASSVPQGAGQPQHF
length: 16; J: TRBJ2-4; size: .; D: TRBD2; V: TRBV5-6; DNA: TGTGCCAGCAGCCCTACTAGCGGGGGGGAACAAAACATTCAGTACTTC; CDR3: CASSPTSGGEQNIQYF
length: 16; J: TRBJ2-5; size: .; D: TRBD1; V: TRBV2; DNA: TGTGCCAGCAGTGATAGTTGGCAGGGGGTGTCGGAGACCCAGTACTTC; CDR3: CASSDSWQGVSETQYF
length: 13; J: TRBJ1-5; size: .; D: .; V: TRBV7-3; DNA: TGTGCCAGCAGCTTAAGCAGGGATCAGCCCCAGCATTTT; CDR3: CASSLSRDQPQHF
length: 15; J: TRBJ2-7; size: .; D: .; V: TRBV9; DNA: TGTGCCAGCAGCGCCAACGTCGCCCCACCAGACGAGCAGTACTTC; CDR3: CASSANVAPPDEQYF
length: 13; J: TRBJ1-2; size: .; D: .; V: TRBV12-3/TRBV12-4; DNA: TGTGCCAGCAGTTTAGACAGTTTGTATGGCTACACCTTC; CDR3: CASSLDSLYGYTF
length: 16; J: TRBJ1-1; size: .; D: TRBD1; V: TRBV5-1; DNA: TGCGCCAGCACCTCCGGGACAGGTGATGGGTGGTCTGAAGCTTTCTTT; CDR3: CASTSGTGDGWSEAFF
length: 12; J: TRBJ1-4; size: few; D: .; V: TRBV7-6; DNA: TGTGCCAGCAGCCCGAACGGGGAAAAACTGTTTTTT; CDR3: CASSPNGEKLFF